This T cell receptor (beta chain) was sequenced during a study of human T cells and chemical hapten exposure. Overall study results and limits: Clustering by CDR3 similarity yielded significantly more large clusters from expanded TCRs than controls. Unchanged with DPC sensitization were TCRs above 1 in 1000 frequency.

Noted time point: pre-sensitization, week 0. As for treatment: therapeutic diphenylcyclopropenone sensitization with weekly scalp DPC. People who gave samples had alopecia, were 18 to 70 years old, and were suitable for DPC. V lost 2 bases to trimming and J lost 0 bases, with 21 bases between them. The germline V gene encodes CDR1 KGHSH and CDR2 LQKENI. This CDR3 spans 19 amino acids. This clonotype was detected only a few times. Antigen: not known. What the library attached to individual cDNA molecules were unique molecular identifiers. TCRdb redid the calling of the RACE reads with MiXCR, one entry per CDR3 protein. The sample includes about 120,000 distinct CDR3 sequences, approximately 12% of them seen just once.

Sequences were derived from whole blood, sampled in connection with sensitization to the hapten diphenylcyclopropenone (DPC). This TCR was recovered from a woman under 30 with alopecia areata. Some clones in this sample may be carry-over from other donors' samples. The chain carries TRBV18 and TRBJ2-3; D is possibly TRBD1 (6 bases). DNA for the CDR3: TGTGCCAGCTCACCAAAATCGGCCGGACAGAGATCTAGCACAGATACGCAGTATTTT. Its translation is CASSPKSAGQRSSTDTQYF. The full variable domain, with the rest looked up from reference TRBV18 and TRBJ2-3, is NAGVMQNPRHLVRRRGQEARLRCSPMKGHSHVYWYRQLPEEGLKFMVYLQKENIIDESGMPKERFSAEFPKEGPSILRIQQVVRGDSAAYFCASSPKSAGQRSSTDTQYFGPGTRLTVL.